This TCR beta chain was identified in a study of shared clonotypes between healthy human individuals. Study observations and caveats: Generally, naive subsets (rather than memory subsets) showed larger estimated richness. Relative to clonotypes present in all four donors, those not shared had lower generation probabilities.

Splitting of each subset's genomic DNA was done evenly across several immunoSEQ plates. Some clones are missing from TCRdb's copy, which holds only in-frame ones; the method was immunoSEQ multiplex PCR. The top ten clones hold around 1.8% of a sample with about 680,000 clones, roughly 72% of them seen once. For this clone: Its antigen is as yet unknown.

All participating donors were Caucasian adults from Nashville, Tennessee. Germline V gene sequence: CDR1 GTSNPN, CDR2 SVGIG (reference sequence). The CDR3 totals 13 residues. Trimming left V 5 bases short and J 4 bases short, with 14 bases between. Sequenced: memory CD4+ T cells sorted from blood. The subset here: CD45RA-negative fraction. V gene TRBV30 combines with J gene TRBJ2-5, with D perhaps matching TRBD1 or TRBD2 (5 bases each). The source is a woman aged 30 to 39 in good health. CDR3 nucleotides: TGTGCCTGGGGGGCCGTGGCGGGAGAGACCCAGTACTTC. It is translated as CAWGAVAGETQYF. Based on the CDR3 plus reference TRBV30 and TRBJ2-5, the full variable domain is SQTIHQWPATLVQPVGSPLSLECTVEGTSNPNLYWYRQAAGRGLQLLFYSVGIGQISSEVPQNLSASRPQDRQFILSSKKLLLSDSGFYLCAWGAVAGETQYFGPGTRLLVL.